One and the same sample provided the 18 T cell receptor beta chains below, sequenced in a study of blood T cells in healthy people across ages. A second PCR of 7 to 11 cycles used a sample-barcoded 5' primer and a J-beta primer mix. MiXCR was run by TCRdb on the 5' RACE reads, yielding one entry per CDR3 protein. The sample has about 1.4 million distinct CDR3 sequences; approximately 59% are singletons. The material sequenced was blood. These receptors all come from a man aged 18 to 29 in good health.

CDR3: CASSPPFYEQYF. CDR3 coding DNA: TGTGCCAGCAGTCCCCCTTTCTACGAGCAGTACTTC. The rearrangement links TRBV12-3 or TRBV12-4 to TRBJ2-7; D call uncertain. CDR3 size: 12 residues. Trimming took off 5 bases at V and 3 bases at J, with 8 bases between the two ends.

The CDR3 DNA reads TGCGCCAGCAGCCAAGACGTTGTGACCGGGGAGCTGTTTTTT. This codes for CASSQDVVTGELFF. This chain connects TRBV4-3 to TRBJ2-2, with D unclear. Trimming removed 0 bases at V and 5 bases at J, with 7 bases between. Germline CDR1 LGHNA, CDR2 YSLEER. This CDR3 is built from 14 residues.

In its sample, this clonotype was seen a few times. The V and J genes are TRBV7-6 and TRBJ1-1; a possible D gene is TRBD1 (6 bases). V was cut by 2 bases and J by 1 base, with 11 bases left in between. The germline V gene has CDR1 SGHVS and CDR2 FNYEAQ. The CDR3 length is 15 residues. CDR3 coding DNA: TGTGCCAGCAGCTTATCGCAGGGGAGGAACACTGAAGCTTTCTTT. This encodes CASSLSQGRNTEAFF.

The V and J genes are TRBV12-3 or TRBV12-4 and TRBJ2-7, with 10 nucleotides matching TRBD2. Judging by the DNA end, TRBJ2-5 fits better; the J call may be wrong. This CDR3 comprises 15 residues. The CDR3 DNA reads as TGTGCCAGCAGCCCAATAGCGGGGGGTTGGGAGACCCAGTACTTC. Translating gives CASSPIAGGWETQYF.

This sequence joins TRBV10-3 and TRBJ2-6, with 9 bases lining up with TRBD1. The CDR3 is 16 amino acids. Germline values: CDR1 ENHRY, CDR2 SYGVKD. Trimming cost V 8 bases and J 2 bases; bases outside gene matches: 7. The CDR3 loop is CAILGTGYTGANVLTF. CDR3 coding DNA: TGTGCCATCCTTGGGACAGGGTATACTGGGGCCAACGTCCTGACTTTC.

V and J are TRBV12-3 or TRBV12-4 and TRBJ1-1, with D possibly matching TRBD1 (5 bases). The CDR3 is 12 residues long. Trimming shortened V by 6 bases and J by 10 bases, and 15 bases separated the two germline ends. CDR3 DNA sequence: TGTGCCAGCAGGGGGGACGGCCCGGGAGCTTTCTTT. Its translation is CASRGDGPGAFF.

The CDR3 region is CASSGYPVGASGDTDTQYF. DNA for the CDR3: TGTGCCAGCAGTGGATATCCGGTGGGGGCTAGCGGGGACACAGATACGCAGTATTTT. The chain joins TRBV2 to TRBJ2-3; TRBD2 agrees at 9 bases. Looked up from germline, CDR1 is SNHLY and CDR2 is FYNNEI. Germline trimming cut 4 bases from V and 2 bases from J; bases unmatched to any gene: 16. The CDR3 runs 19 residues.

The chain combines TRBV20-1 with TRBJ2-1; TRBD2 matches 7 bases. Germline V gene sequence: CDR1 DFQATT, CDR2 SNEGSKA (reference sequence). The V gene end was trimmed by 5 bases and the J gene end by 7 bases; junction bases not matched to a gene: 14. The CDR3 extends over 15 amino acids. The CDR3 loop is CSAPSARLADNEQFF. CDR3 DNA: TGCAGTGCTCCTTCTGCGCGGCTAGCGGATAATGAGCAGTTCTTC.

This sequence joins TRBV11-1 and TRBJ2-3; tentative D call: TRBD1 (5 bases). Germline V gene sequence: CDR1 SGHAT, CDR2 FQDESV (reference sequence). V was trimmed by 5 bases and J by 0 bases, leaving 15 bases between them. This CDR3 contains 16 residues. Written as DNA, the CDR3 is TGTGCCAGCAGCGGGCTCAGGGCTTCTAGCACAGATACGCAGTATTTT. It specifies CASSGLRASSTDTQYF.

A few counts support this clonotype. V and J are TRBV24-1 and TRBJ2-1; D gene uncertain. The ends were cut back, 0 bases at V and 7 bases at J, with 6 bases in the middle. This CDR3 is 13 amino acids long. Germline V CDR1 and CDR2: KGHDR, SFDVKD. The DNA for the CDR3 is TGTGCCACCAGTGATTTGGGGTTGAATGAGCAGTTCTTC. Amino acids: CATSDLGLNEQFF.

The chain carries TRBV6-5 and TRBJ1-2; the D is unclear. The CDR3 has 16 residues. Trimming shortened V by 0 bases and J by 6 bases, and 17 bases separated the two germline ends. CDR1 and CDR2 from the germline V gene are MNHEY and SVGAGI. The CDR3, as DNA: TGTGCCAGCAGTTACTCGGCGGAGGGTTACCTAGATGGCTACACCTTC. Protein: CASSYSAEGYLDGYTF.

The chain links TRBV27 to TRBJ2-7; 7 bases match TRBD2. Germline V CDR1 and CDR2: MNHEY, SMNVEV (reference sequence). The CDR3 is 15 residues long. The trim removed 4 bases at V and 5 bases at J, leaving 11 bases unmatched. The CDR3 loop is CASSSIQGGEDEQYF. Here the CDR3 DNA reads TGTGCCAGCAGTTCGATCCAGGGAGGGGAAGACGAGCAGTACTTC.

The rearrangement uses TRBV5-1 and TRBJ2-3; 9 bases match TRBD2. Germline-derived CDR1 and CDR2 are SGHRS and YFSETQ. The ends lost 4 bases at V and 4 bases at J; junction bases unmatched: 10. The CDR3 contains 16 residues. The CDR3 region has the DNA TGCGCCAGCAGCCCCCTCGCGGGGGGGCACGCAGATACGCAGTATTTT. This encodes CASSPLAGGHADTQYF.

The CDR3 sequence is CASSGTTISYEQYF. CDR3 nucleotides: TGCGCCAGCAGCGGCACTACGATCTCCTACGAGCAGTACTTC. The V gene is TRBV5-1, the J gene TRBJ2-7; no firm D call. The CDR3 runs to 14 residues. CDR1 is SGHRS and CDR2 is YFSETQ in the germline V gene. V lost 4 bases, J lost 0 bases, and 11 bases lay in between.

This chain connects TRBV21-1 to TRBJ1-2. TRBV21-1 is assigned pseudogene status. This CDR3 is 15 amino acids long. The CDR3 bases are TGTGCCAGCAGCCTCCGGAGGTTAGCTAACTATGGCTACACCTTC. The encoded protein is CASSLRRLANYGYTF.

The V gene is TRBV5-1, the J gene TRBJ1-2, with 8 bases matching TRBD1. The CDR3 has 15 amino acids. Trimming cost V 2 bases and J 8 bases; bases outside gene matches: 11. The germline V gene has CDR1 SGHRS and CDR2 YFSETQ. The CDR3 loop reads CASSFGQGSVQGYTF. In DNA form, the CDR3 reads TGCGCCAGCAGCTTTGGACAGGGTTCGGTACAAGGCTACACCTTC.

The gene calls are TRBV12-3 or TRBV12-4 and TRBJ1-4; 12 bases fit TRBD1. V was clipped by 5 bases and J by 10 bases; unmatched bases: 8. This CDR3 has 15 amino acids. DNA for the CDR3: TGTGCCAGCAGTGAACCGGGACAGGGGGCCAGAAAACTGTTTTTT. Translated, it gives CASSEPGQGARKLFF.

This clonotype was seen only a few times. The chain uses TRBV15 and TRBJ2-1; tentatively, D is TRBD1 or TRBD2 (5 bases each). Trimming stripped 3 bases from V and 7 bases from J, with 13 bases between. The CDR3 extends over 14 amino acids. Germline V CDR1 and CDR2: LNHNV, YYDKDF (reference sequence). The CDR3 protein is CATSRYEGQNEQFF. The CDR3 nucleotides are TGTGCCACCAGCAGGTACGAGGGGCAGAATGAGCAGTTCTTC. Variable domain in full (rest from reference TRBV15 and TRBJ2-1): DAMVIQNPRYQVTQFGKPVTLSCSQTLNHNVMYWYQQKSSQAPKLLFHYYDKDFNNEADTPDNFQSRRPNTSFCFLDIRSPGLGDTAMYLCATSRYEGQNEQFFGPGTRLTVL.